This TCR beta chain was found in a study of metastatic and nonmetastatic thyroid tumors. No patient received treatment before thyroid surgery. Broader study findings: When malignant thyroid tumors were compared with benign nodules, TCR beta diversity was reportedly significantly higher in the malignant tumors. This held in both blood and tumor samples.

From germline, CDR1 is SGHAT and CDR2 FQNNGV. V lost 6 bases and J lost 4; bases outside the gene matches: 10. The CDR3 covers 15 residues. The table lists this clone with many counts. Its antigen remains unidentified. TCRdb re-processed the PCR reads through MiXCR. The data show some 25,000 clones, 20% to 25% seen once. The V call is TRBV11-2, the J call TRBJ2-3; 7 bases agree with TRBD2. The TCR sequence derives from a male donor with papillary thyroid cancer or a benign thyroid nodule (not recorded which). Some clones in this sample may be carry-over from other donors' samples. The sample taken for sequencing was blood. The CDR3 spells CASSQGPAGSDTQYF. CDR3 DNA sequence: TGTGCCAGCAGTCAAGGGCCAGCGGGATCAGATACGCAGTATTTT. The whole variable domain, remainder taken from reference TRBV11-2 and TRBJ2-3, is EAGVAQSPRYKIIEKRQSVAFWCNPISGHATLYWYQQILGQGPKLLIQFQNNGVVDDSQLPKDRFSAERLKGVDSTLKIQPAKLEDSAVYLCASSQGPAGSDTQYFGPGTRLTVL.